This is a list of T cell receptor beta chains from one sample in a study of blood T cell repertoires in COVID-19. Method: immunoSEQ multiplex PCR; TCRdb's copy keeps in-frame clones and lacks some. The sample has 200,000 to 300,000 clones, approximately 86% seen once. The sequenced material came from PBMCs or T cells enriched from blood (not recorded which). The receptors derive from a woman aged 40 to 49 with acute COVID-19. Each CDR3 is given with its conserved first and last residue. A D gene is named only where the DNA matches it firmly. Size is omitted from some rows. Given values are once, few, many or a class for expanded clones.

d_call: .
clone_size: .
v_call: TRBV11-3
j_call: TRBJ1-1
cdr3_length: 14
cdr3_nt: TGTGCCAGCAGCCAGAGCAGAGGGAACACTGAAGCTTTCTTT
cdr3_aa: CASSQSRGNTEAFF

d_call: .
clone_size: .
v_call: TRBV5-1
j_call: TRBJ2-7
cdr3_length: 12
cdr3_nt: TGCGCCAGCAGCTTTTTCAGGGACGAGCAGTACTTC
cdr3_aa: CASSFFRDEQYF

d_call: TRBD2
clone_size: .
v_call: TRBV4-1
j_call: TRBJ2-5
cdr3_length: 16
cdr3_nt: TGCGCCAGCAGCCACGGACTAGCGGGAGCCCAAGAGACCCAGTACTTC
cdr3_aa: CASSHGLAGAQETQYF

d_call: TRBD2
clone_size: .
v_call: TRBV7-8
j_call: TRBJ2-3
cdr3_length: 15
cdr3_nt: TGTGCCAGCAGGTTTAGCGGGAGTGGTCCAGATACGCAGTATTTT
cdr3_aa: CASRFSGSGPDTQYF

d_call: TRBD2
clone_size: .
v_call: TRBV5-1
j_call: TRBJ2-3
cdr3_length: 18
cdr3_nt: TGCGCCAGCAGCTTAGGATTACTAGCGGGAGGTCAGGCAGATACGCAGTATTTT
cdr3_aa: CASSLGLLAGGQADTQYF

d_call: .
clone_size: .
v_call: TRBV11-3
j_call: TRBJ2-3
cdr3_length: 13
cdr3_nt: TGTGCCAGCAGCTCATTTACGAGCGATACGCAGTATTTT
cdr3_aa: CASSSFTSDTQYF

d_call: .
clone_size: once
v_call: TRBV2
j_call: TRBJ1-3
cdr3_length: 14
cdr3_nt: TGTGCCAGCAATTACAGAAACTCTGGAAACACCATATATTTT
cdr3_aa: CASNYRNSGNTIYF

d_call: .
clone_size: .
v_call: TRBV27
j_call: TRBJ1-1
cdr3_length: 14
cdr3_nt: TGTGCCAGCAGTACTCAGGACAGAAACACTGAAGCTTTCTTT
cdr3_aa: CASSTQDRNTEAFF

d_call: .
clone_size: .
v_call: TRBV9
j_call: TRBJ1-1
cdr3_length: 14
cdr3_nt: TGTGCCAGCAGCGTCCCAGGATGGAACACTGAAGCTTTCTTT
cdr3_aa: CASSVPGWNTEAFF

d_call: TRBD2
clone_size: .
v_call: TRBV25-1
j_call: TRBJ2-1
cdr3_length: 16
cdr3_nt: TGTGCCAGCAACGCTTTGCGGGAGGAGAAATCGGGGGAGCAGTTCTTC
cdr3_aa: CASNALREEKSGEQFF

d_call: TRBD2
clone_size: .
v_call: TRBV7-9
j_call: TRBJ2-1
cdr3_length: 13
cdr3_nt: TGTGCCAGCAGCTGGGCGGGAGGGTCTGAGCAGTTCTTC
cdr3_aa: CASSWAGGSEQFF

d_call: .
clone_size: once
v_call: TRBV3-1/TRBV3-2
j_call: TRBJ2-7
cdr3_length: 15
cdr3_nt: TGTGCCAGCAGCCAAGTTTCCGCGGGAACCTACGAGCAGTACTTC
cdr3_aa: CASSQVSAGTYEQYF

d_call: .
clone_size: .
v_call: TRBV24-1
j_call: TRBJ2-5
cdr3_length: 12
cdr3_nt: TGTGCCACCCAGGGGAGGGGAGAGACCCAGTACTTC
cdr3_aa: CATQGRGETQYF

d_call: .
clone_size: .
v_call: TRBV6-5
j_call: TRBJ1-2
cdr3_length: 14
cdr3_nt: TGTGCCAGCAGTATGGAGGCGGTGGGGTATGGCTACACCTTC
cdr3_aa: CASSMEAVGYGYTF

d_call: .
clone_size: .
v_call: TRBV6-1
j_call: TRBJ1-3
cdr3_length: 16
cdr3_nt: TGTGCCAGCAGTGAACCCGATTCGAGGACAGGAAACACCATATATTTT
cdr3_aa: CASSEPDSRTGNTIYF

d_call: .
clone_size: .
v_call: TRBV14
j_call: TRBJ2-3
cdr3_length: 15
cdr3_nt: TGTGCCAGCAGCCCCACGACTAGTTTTGCAGATACGCAGTATTTT
cdr3_aa: CASSPTTSFADTQYF

d_call: .
clone_size: .
v_call: TRBV29-1
j_call: TRBJ2-1
cdr3_length: 15
cdr3_nt: TGCAGCGTAATGGCACTAGATTTCGTGTCTAATGAGCAGTTCTTC
cdr3_aa: CSVMALDFVSNEQFF